This T cell receptor beta chain was documented in a study of OX40 agonist ivuxolimab in advanced cancers. Study in general: Intravenous ivuxolimab was administered to patients every 2 weeks at 0.01 to 10 mg/kg. Age averaged 60 years (range 23 to 79), and around 78% were male. Regarding the study as a whole: What antigens the expanded peripheral T cells recognized was never established. At doses 0.1 to 3.0 mg/kg, CD4+ and CD8+ clones expanded.

On this clone itself: No antigen is known for it.

The germline V gene has CDR1 SEHNR and CDR2 FQNEAQ (reference sequence). The ends lost 5 bases at V and 5 bases at J; junction bases unmatched: 6. This CDR3 region has 14 residues. Here immunoSEQ multiplex PCR was the method, and the copy in TCRdb shows in-frame clones only, minus some. The table records just over 90,000 clones, approximately 94% of them present only once. The chain couples TRBV7-9 to TRBJ2-7; 10 bases fit TRBD1. Sequences were derived from CD4+ or CD8+ T cells sorted from blood, sampled in a trial of the OX40 agonist ivuxolimab. The source is an adult with an advanced solid tumor such as melanoma, head and neck, liver or kidney cancer. In DNA, the CDR3 is TGTGCCAGCAGCGGCAGACAGGGGGCAAACGAGCAGTACTTC. Translation: CASSGRQGANEQYF.